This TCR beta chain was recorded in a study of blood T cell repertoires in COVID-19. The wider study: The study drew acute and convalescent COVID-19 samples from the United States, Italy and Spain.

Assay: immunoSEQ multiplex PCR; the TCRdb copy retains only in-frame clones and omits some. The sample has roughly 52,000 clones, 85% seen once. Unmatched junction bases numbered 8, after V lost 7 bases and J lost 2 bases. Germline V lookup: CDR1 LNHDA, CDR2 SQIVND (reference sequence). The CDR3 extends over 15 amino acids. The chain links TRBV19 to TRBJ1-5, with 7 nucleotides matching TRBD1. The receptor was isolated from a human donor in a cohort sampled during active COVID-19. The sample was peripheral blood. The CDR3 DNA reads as TGTGCCAGTACTATGACAGGGTCGGGCAATCAGCCCCAGCATTTT. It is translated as CASTMTGSGNQPQHF.